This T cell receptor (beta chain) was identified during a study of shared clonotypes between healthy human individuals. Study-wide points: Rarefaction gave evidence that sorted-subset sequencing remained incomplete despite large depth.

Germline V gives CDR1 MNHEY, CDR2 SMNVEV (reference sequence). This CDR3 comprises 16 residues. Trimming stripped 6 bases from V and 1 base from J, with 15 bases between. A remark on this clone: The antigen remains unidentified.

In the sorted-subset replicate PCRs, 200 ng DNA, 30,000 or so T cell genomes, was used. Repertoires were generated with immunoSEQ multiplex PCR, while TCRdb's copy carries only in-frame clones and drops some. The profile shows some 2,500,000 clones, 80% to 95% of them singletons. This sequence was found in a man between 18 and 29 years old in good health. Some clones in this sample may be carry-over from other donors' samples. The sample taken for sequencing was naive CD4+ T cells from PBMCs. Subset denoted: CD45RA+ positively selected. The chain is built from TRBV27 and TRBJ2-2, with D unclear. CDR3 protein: CASSPFRQQNTGELFF. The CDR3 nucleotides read TGTGCCAGCAGCCCCTTCCGGCAGCAGAACACCGGGGAGCTGTTTTTT.